This T cell receptor beta chain is from a study of T cells expressing NK-cell markers. Germline assignment: CDR1 WSHSY and CDR2 SAAADI. This CDR3 comprises 18 residues. TCRdb re-called the 5' RACE reads; every CDR3 protein appears as one record, without DNA. The table for this sample gives about 410,000 distinct CDR3 sequences. The chain combines TRBV10-2 with TRBJ2-2; the TCRdb call, TRBD2, lacks DNA for checking. The sequence came from a woman between 45 and 60 years old in good health. The sequencing sample was made of blood T cells: a sorted CD56 or NKG2C T cell subset, CD4+ or CD8+ T cells, or bulk PBMC T cells (not recorded which). CDR3: CASCWGRLAGEGTGELFF.